This T cell receptor beta chain was found in a study of OX40 agonist ivuxolimab in advanced cancers. Regarding the study in general: Ivuxolimab was an agonistic, fully human IgG2 monoclonal antibody directed against OX40 (CD134), a costimulatory receptor. Intravenous ivuxolimab was administered to patients every 2 weeks at six dose levels: 0.01, 0.1, 0.3, 1.5, 3 and 10 mg/kg. Among the 50 to 55 dose-escalation patients, some 19 had hepatocellular carcinoma, approximately 15 melanoma, 9 renal cell carcinoma and 9 head and neck cancer. A male proportion of almost 85% and a mean age of 60 years, ranging from 23 to 79, were recorded for the dose-escalation cohort. Patients were allowed to have had prior anti-PD-1, anti-PD-L1 or anti-CTLA-4 therapy, and about 40% of the dose-escalation patients had been treated with checkpoint inhibitors. Partial responses occurred in three dose-escalation patients, of whom one had hepatocellular carcinoma and two had cutaneous melanoma. The purpose of peripheral TCRbeta sequencing was to test whether ivuxolimab changed TCR sequence diversity and led to clonal T-cell expansion. The monotherapy dose-escalation portion (N ≈ 50 patients) of the phase I ivuxolimab trial is reported in the paper. The paper as a whole reports these results and caveats: In the 0.1-3.0 mg/kg groups, partial responders were among the patients with the lowest normalized peripheral clonal expansion, particularly in CD8+ T cells. The antigen specificity of the peripheral T cells that underwent clonal expansion was not determined. At doses of 0.1 to 3.0 mg/kg, clonal expansion of both CD4+ and CD8+ blood T cells was observed from baseline to week 6. After ivuxolimab, more expanded clones were found on average in CD8+ T cells than in CD4+ T cells. Low levels of normalized T-cell clonal expansion were also shown by some nonresponding patients.

The CDR3 contains 14 residues, cysteine and phenylalanine counted. Only CDR3 DNA remains: 42 bases, in frame from the first base. The germline V gene specifies SGHRS as CDR1 and YFSETQ as CDR2. Relative to germline, V is missing 4 bases and J is missing 8 bases, with 11 bases of the junction outside any gene match. Patients with a history of autoimmune disease or receiving systemic immunosuppression were excluded from the trial. In every dose cohort, peripheral blood was drawn for TCR sequencing at baseline, cycle 4 day 1, and cycle 7 day 1. The samples were taken from a phase I, first-in-human, multicenter, open-label dose-escalation trial of ivuxolimab. Adults with locally advanced or metastatic melanoma, renal cell carcinoma, hepatocellular carcinoma or head and neck squamous cell carcinoma were enrolled in the trial. CD4+ and CD8+ T cells were sorted separately from peripheral blood before TCR sequencing.

As for this clone: Its antigen is still unknown. One base away there is no much larger clone; base qualities are not given.

Genomic DNA was extracted from sorted cells for sequencing of the TCRbeta CDR3 region. TCRbeta CDR3 regions were sequenced using the immunoSEQ Assay. TCRdb took this table from immuneACCESS and kept in-frame rearrangements with V and J called. Such tables lack part of the clones; where checked against another copy, unresolved V genes explain under half of the gap, and the rest is unexplained. The sample profile shows tens of thousands of clones; approximately 89% of them were found once. Jointly, the top ten make up 0.81% of the sample. The chain was built from TRBV5-1 and TRBJ1-1, with TRBD1 identical over 7 junction bases. The TCR originated in an adult with an advanced solid tumor such as melanoma, head and neck, liver or kidney cancer. The source material was CD4+ or CD8+ T cells sorted from blood, sampled in a trial of the OX40 agonist ivuxolimab. This receptor has the CDR3 CASSPDRAAREAFF. The DNA is TGCGCCAGCAGCCCCGACAGGGCCGCACGGGAAGCTTTCTTT.